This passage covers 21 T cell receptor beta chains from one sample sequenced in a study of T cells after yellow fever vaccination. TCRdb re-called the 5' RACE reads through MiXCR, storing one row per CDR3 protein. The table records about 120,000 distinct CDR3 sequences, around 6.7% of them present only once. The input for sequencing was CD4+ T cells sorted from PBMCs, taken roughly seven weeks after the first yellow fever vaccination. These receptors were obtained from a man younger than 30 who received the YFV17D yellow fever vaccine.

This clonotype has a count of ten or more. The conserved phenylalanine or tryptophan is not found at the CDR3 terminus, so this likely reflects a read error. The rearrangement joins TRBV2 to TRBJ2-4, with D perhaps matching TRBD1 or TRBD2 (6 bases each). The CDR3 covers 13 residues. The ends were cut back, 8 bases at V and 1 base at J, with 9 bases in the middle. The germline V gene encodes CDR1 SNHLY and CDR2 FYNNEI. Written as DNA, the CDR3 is TGTGCCAGCGGGGGGCCGGCCAAAAACATTCAGTACTTA. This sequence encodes CASGGPAKNIQYL.

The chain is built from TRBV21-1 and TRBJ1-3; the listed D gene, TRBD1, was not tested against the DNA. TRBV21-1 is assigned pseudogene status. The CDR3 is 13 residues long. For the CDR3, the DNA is TGTGCCAGCAGCCCTGTCGGAGGAAACACCATATATTTT. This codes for CASSPVGGNTIYF.

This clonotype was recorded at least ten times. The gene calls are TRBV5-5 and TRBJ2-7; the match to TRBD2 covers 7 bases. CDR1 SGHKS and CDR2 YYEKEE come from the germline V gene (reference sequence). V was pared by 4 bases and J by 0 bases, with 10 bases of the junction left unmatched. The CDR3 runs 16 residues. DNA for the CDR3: TGTGCCAGCAGCGTGGGAGGGCTCTGGAGCTCCTACGAGCAGTACGTC. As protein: CASSVGGLWSSYEQYV.

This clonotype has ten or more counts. CDR3 residues: CASSLGDTSYEQYF. The CDR3 bases are TGCGCCAGCAGCTTGGGTGACACTTCCTACGAGCAGTACTTC. This chain joins TRBV5-1 and TRBJ2-7; D ambiguous. The germline V and J ends were trimmed by 0 bases and 1 base, with 8 bases remaining between them. Germline assignment: CDR1 SGHRS and CDR2 YFSETQ. CDR3 length equals 14 residues.

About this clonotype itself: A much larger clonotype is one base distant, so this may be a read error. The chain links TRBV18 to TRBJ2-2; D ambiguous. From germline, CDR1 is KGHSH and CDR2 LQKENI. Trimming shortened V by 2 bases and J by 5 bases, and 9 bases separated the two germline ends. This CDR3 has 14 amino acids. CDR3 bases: TGTGCCAGCTCACCAAACACAGCAACCGGGGAGCTGTTTTTT. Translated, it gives CASSPNTATGELFF.

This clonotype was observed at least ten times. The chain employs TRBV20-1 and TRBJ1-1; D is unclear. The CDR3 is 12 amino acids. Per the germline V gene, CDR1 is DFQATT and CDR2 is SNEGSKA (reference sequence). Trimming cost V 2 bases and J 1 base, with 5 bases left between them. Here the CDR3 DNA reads TGCAGTGCTAGACAGCCGAACACTGAAGCTTTCTTT. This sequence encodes CSARQPNTEAFF.

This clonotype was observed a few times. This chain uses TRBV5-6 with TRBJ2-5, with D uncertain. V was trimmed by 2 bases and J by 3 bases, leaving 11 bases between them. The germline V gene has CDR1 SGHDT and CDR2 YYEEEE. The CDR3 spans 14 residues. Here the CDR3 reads CASSFRDGEETQYF. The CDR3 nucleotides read TGTGCCAGCAGCTTTCGAGACGGAGAAGAGACCCAGTACTTC.

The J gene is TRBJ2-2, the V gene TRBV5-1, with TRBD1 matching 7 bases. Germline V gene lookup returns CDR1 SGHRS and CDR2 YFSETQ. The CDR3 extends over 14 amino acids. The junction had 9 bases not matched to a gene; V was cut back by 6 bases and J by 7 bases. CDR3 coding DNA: TGCGCCAGCAAGGAGACAGGGTCGAACGGGGAGCTGTTTTTT. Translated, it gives CASKETGSNGELFF.

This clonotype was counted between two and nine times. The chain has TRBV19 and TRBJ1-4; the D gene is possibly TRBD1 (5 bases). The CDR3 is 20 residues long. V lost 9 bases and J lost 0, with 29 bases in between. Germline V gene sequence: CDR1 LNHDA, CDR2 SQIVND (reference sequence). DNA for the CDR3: TGTGCCAGCACTACCTCAGTCCCATCGCGATACAGGCCAACTAATGAAAAACTGTTTTTT. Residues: CASTTSVPSRYRPTNEKLFF.

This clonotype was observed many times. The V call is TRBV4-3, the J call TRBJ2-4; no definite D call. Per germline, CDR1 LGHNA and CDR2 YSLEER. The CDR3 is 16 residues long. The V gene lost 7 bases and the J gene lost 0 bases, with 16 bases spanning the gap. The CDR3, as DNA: TGCGCCAGCAACGGCGGCGCTGAACTAGCCAAAAACATTCAGTACTTC. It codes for CASNGGAELAKNIQYF.

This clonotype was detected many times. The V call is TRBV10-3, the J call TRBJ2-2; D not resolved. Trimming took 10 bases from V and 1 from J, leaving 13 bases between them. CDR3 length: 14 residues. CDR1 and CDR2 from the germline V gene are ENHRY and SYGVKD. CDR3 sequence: CASGRAENTGELFF. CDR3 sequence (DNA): TGTGCCAGTGGCCGGGCAGAGAACACCGGGGAGCTGTTTTTT.

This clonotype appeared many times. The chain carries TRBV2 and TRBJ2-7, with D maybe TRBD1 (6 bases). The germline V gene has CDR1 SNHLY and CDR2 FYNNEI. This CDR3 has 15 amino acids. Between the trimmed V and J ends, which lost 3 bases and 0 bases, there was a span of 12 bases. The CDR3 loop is CASSDRGHSSYEQYF. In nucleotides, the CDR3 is TGTGCCAGCAGTGATAGGGGACACAGCTCCTACGAGCAGTACTTC.

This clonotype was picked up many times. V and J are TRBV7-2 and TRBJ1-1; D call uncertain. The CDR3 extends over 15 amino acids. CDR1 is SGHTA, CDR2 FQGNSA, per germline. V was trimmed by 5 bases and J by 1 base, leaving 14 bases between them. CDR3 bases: TGTGCCAGCAGCCGAAGTCGGGTTGGGAACACTGAAGCTTTCTTT. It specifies CASSRSRVGNTEAFF.

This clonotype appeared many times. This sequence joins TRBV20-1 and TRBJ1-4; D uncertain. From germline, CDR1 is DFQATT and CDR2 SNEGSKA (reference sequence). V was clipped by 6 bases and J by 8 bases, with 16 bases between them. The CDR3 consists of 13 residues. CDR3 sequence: CSAQSPEREKLFF. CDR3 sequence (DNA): TGCAGTGCCCAGTCGCCTGAACGAGAAAAACTGTTTTTT.

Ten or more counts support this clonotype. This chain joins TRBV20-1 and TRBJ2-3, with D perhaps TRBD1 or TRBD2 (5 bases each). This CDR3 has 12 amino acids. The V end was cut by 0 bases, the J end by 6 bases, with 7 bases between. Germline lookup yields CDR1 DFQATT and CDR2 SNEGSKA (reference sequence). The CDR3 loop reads CSAREGVDTQYF. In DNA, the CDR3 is TGCAGTGCTAGAGAGGGGGTGGATACGCAGTATTTT.

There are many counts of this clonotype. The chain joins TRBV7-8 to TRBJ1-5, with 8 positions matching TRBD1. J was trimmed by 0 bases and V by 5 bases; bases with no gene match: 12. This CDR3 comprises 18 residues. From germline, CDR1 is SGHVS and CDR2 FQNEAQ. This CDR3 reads CASSPRDRSGYSNQPQHF. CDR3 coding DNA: TGTGCCAGCAGCCCCAGGGACAGGAGTGGATATAGCAATCAGCCCCAGCATTTT. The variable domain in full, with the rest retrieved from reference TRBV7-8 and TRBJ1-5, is GAGVSQSPRYKVAKRGQDVALRCDPISGHVSLFWYQQALGQGPEFLTYFQNEAQLDKSGLPSDRFFAERPEGSVSTLKIQRTQQEDSAVYLCASSPRDRSGYSNQPQHFGDGTRLSIL.

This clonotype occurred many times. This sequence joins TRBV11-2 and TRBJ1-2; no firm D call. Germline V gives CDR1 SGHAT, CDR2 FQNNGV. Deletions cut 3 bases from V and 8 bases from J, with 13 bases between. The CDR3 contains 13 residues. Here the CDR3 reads CASSFSTGGGYTF. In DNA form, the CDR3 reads TGTGCCAGCAGCTTCTCTACTGGAGGGGGCTACACCTTC. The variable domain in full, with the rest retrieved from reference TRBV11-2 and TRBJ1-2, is EAGVAQSPRYKIIEKRQSVAFWCNPISGHATLYWYQQILGQGPKLLIQFQNNGVVDDSQLPKDRFSAERLKGVDSTLKIQPAKLEDSAVYLCASSFSTGGGYTFGSGTRLTVV.

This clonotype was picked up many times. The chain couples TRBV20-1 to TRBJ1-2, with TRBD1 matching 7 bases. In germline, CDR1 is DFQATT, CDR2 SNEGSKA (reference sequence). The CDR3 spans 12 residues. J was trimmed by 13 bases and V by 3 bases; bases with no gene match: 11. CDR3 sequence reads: CSASVRGYWFTF. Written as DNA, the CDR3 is TGCAGTGCTAGTGTCAGGGGGTACTGGTTCACCTTC.

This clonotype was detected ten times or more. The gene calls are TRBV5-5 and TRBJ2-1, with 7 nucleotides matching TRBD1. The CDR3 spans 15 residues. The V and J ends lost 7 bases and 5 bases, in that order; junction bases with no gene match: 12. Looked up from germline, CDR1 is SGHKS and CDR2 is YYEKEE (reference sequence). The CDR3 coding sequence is TGTGCCAGCGATAACCCGGGACAGCCCGACAATGAGCAGTTCTTC. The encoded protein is CASDNPGQPDNEQFF.

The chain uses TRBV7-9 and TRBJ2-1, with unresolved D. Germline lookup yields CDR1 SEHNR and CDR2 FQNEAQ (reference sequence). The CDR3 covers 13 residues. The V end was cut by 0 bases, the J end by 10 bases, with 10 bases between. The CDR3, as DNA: TGTGCCAGCAGCTTAGCGCTCTTCGGAGAGCAGTTCTTC. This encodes CASSLALFGEQFF.

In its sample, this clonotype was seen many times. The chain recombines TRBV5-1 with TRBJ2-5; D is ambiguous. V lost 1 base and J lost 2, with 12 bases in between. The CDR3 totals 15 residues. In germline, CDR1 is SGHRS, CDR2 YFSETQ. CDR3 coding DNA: TGCGCCAGCAGCTTGACTCTTCTAGGACAAGAGACCCAGTACTTC. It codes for CASSLTLLGQETQYF.